This T cell receptor (beta chain) stems from a study of CD4 and CD8 cells across lung adenocarcinoma regions. Donors had localized lung adenocarcinoma, a non-small cell lung cancer. TCRdb re-called the PCR reads through MiXCR, storing one row per CDR3 protein. The repertoire includes 2,000 or so distinct CDR3 sequences, about 42% of them detected once, and approximately 22% sits in the top ten. The germline V gene encodes CDR1 DFQATT and CDR2 SNEGSKA (reference sequence). This CDR3 is built from 13 residues. Trimming took 3 bases from V and 0 from J, leaving 7 bases between them. The specimen sequenced was CD4+ T cells from the center of a lung tumor. This sequence joins TRBV20-1 and TRBJ2-3; maybe TRBD1 (6 bases). This TCR derives from a female donor with lung adenocarcinoma. The CD4 and CD8 labels of this study may be unreliable. The CDR3 bases are TGCAGTGCTAGGGACAGCAGCACAGATACGCAGTATTTT. This encodes CSARDSSTDTQYF.